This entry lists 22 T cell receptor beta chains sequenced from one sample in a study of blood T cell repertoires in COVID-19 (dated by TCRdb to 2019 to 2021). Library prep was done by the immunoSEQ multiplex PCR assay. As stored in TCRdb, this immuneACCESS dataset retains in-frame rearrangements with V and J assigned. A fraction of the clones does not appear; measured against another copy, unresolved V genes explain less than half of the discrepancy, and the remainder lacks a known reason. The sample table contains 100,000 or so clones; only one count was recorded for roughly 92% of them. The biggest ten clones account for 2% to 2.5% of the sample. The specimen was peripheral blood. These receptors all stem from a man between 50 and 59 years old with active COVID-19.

CDR3 loop: CASSSPGFVAEAFF. DNA for the CDR3: TGTGCCAGCAGCTCCCCGGGGTTTGTGGCTGAAGCTTTCTTT. The chain carries TRBV25-1 and TRBJ1-1, with D uncertain. The germline V gene encodes CDR1 MGHDK and CDR2 SYGVNS. V gave up 6 bases and J gave up 6 bases, with 17 bases separating them. This CDR3 region has 14 residues.

The DNA for the CDR3 is TGCGCCAGCCCCGCCCGGGACAGGGAATACAATCAGCCCCAGCATTTT. Protein sequence: CASPARDREYNQPQHF. This chain joins TRBV10-1 and TRBJ1-5, with TRBD1 matching 9 bases. There are 16 residues in the CDR3. Trimming at V came to 8 bases and at J to 3 bases, leaving 11 bases not matched to a gene. CDR1 and CDR2 (germline): WNHNN, SYGVQD (reference sequence).

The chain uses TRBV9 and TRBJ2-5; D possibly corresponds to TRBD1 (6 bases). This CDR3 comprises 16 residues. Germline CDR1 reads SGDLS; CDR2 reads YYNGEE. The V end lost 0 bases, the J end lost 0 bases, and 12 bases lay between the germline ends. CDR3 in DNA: TGTGCCAGCAGCGTAGCTCAGGGGTCGTACCAAGAGACCCAGTACTTC. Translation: CASSVAQGSYQETQYF.

The CDR3 DNA reads as TGTGCCAGCTCACCGACAGGGGTCGGCTACACCTTC. It codes for CASSPTGVGYTF. The rearrangement links TRBV18 to TRBJ1-2, with TRBD1 identical over 8 bases. Losses at the gene ends were 3 bases for V and 8 bases for J; bases not matched to a gene: 2. Per the germline V gene, CDR1 is KGHSH and CDR2 is LQKENI. CDR3 length: 12 residues.

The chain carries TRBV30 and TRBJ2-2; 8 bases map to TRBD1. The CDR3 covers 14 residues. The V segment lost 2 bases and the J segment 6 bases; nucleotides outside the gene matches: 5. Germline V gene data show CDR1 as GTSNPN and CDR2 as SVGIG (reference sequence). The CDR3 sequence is CAWSIQGAAGELFF. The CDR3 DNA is TGTGCCTGGAGTATCCAGGGGGCGGCCGGGGAGCTGTTTTTT.

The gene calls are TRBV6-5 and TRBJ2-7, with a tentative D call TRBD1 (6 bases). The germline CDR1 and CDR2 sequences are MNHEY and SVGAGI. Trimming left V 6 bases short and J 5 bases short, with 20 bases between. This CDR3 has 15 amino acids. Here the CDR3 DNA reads TGTGCCAGCAGAGCAGGGGTTGGGTTCGAGAACGAGCAGTACTTC. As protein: CASRAGVGFENEQYF.

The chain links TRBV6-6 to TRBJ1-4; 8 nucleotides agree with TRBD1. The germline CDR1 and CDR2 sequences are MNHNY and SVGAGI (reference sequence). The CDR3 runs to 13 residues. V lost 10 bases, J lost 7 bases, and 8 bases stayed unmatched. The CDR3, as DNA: TGTGCCACCACAGGACAGGGAGGTGAAAAACTGTTTTTT. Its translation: CATTGQGGEKLFF.

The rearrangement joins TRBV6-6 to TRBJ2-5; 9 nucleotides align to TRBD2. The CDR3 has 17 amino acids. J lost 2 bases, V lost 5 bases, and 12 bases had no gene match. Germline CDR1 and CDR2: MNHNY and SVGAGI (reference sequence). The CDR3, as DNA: TGTGCCAGCAGTCCGGGACTAGCCAGGAGGAAACAAGAGACCCAGTACTTC. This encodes CASSPGLARRKQETQYF.

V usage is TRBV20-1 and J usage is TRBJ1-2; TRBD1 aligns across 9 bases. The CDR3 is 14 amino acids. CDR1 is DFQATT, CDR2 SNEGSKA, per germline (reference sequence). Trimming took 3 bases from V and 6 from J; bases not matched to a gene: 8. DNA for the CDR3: TGCAGTGCTAGTTCGACAGGGGGGTTGGATGGCTACACCTTC. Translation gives CSASSTGGLDGYTF.

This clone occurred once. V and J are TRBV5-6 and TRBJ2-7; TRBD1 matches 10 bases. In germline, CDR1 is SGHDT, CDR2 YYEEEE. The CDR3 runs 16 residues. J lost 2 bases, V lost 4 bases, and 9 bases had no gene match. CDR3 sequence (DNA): TGTGCCAGCAGCGTCCGGGACAGGGGAGGTGCCTACGAGCAGTACTTC. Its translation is CASSVRDRGGAYEQYF. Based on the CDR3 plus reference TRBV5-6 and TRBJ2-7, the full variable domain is DAGVTQSPTHLIKTRGQQVTLRCSPKSGHDTVSWYQQALGQGPQFIFQYYEEEERQRGNFPDRFSGHQFPNYSSELNVNALLLGDSALYLCASSVRDRGGAYEQYFGPGTRLTVT.

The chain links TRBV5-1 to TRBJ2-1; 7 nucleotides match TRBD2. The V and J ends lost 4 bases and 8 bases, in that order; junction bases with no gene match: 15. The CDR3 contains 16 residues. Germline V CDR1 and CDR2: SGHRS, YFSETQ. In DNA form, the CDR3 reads TGCGCCAGCAGCCCCGTCCCGGGAGGATTCGTGGATGAGCAGTTCTTC. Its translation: CASSPVPGGFVDEQFF.

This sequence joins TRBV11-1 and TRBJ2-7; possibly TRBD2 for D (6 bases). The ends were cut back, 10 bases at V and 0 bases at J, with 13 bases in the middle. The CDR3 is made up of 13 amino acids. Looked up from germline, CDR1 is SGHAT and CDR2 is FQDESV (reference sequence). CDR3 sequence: CATTSAGSYEQYF. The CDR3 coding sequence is TGTGCCACGACCTCAGCGGGCTCCTACGAGCAGTACTTC. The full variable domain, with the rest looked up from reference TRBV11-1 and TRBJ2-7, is EAEVAQSPRYKITEKSQAVAFWCDPISGHATLYWYRQILGQGPELLVQFQDESVVDDSQLPKDRFSAERLKGVDSTLKIQPAELGDSAMYLCATTSAGSYEQYFGPGTRLTVT.

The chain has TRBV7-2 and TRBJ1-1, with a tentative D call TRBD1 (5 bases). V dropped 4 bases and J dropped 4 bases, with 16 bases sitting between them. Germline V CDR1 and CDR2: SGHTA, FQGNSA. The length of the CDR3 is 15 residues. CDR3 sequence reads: CASSSHGGVSTEAFF. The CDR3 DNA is TGTGCCAGCAGCTCCCACGGGGGAGTGAGCACTGAAGCTTTCTTT.

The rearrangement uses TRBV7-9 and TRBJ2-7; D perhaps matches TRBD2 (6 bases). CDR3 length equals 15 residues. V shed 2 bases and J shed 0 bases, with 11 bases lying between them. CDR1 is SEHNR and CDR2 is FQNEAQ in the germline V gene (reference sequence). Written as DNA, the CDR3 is TGTGCCAGCAGCTTAAGCGGGCAGACCTCCTACGAGCAGTACTTC. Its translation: CASSLSGQTSYEQYF.

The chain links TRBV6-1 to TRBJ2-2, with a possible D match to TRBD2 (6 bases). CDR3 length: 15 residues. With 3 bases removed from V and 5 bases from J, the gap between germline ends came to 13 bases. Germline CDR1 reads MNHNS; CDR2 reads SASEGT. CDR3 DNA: TGTGCCAGCAGTGAGACAGCGGGTGCTACCGGGGAGCTGTTTTTT. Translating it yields CASSETAGATGELFF.

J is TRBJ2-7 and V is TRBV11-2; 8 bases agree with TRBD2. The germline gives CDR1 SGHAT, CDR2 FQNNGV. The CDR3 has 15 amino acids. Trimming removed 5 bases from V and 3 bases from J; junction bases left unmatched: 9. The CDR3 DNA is TGTGCCAGCAGCCCCGGGGGGGCGGGCGACTACGAGCAGTACTTC. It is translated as CASSPGGAGDYEQYF.

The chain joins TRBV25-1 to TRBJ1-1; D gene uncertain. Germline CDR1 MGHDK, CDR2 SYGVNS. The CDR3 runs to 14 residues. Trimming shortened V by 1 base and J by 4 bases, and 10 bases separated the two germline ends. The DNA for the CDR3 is TGTGCCAGCAGTGAATCGGCGGGTGTCACTGAAGCTTTCTTT. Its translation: CASSESAGVTEAFF. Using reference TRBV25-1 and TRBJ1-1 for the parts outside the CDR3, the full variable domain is EADIYQTPRYLVIGTGKKITLECSQTMGHDKMYWYQQDPGMELHLIHYSYGVNSTEKGDLSSESTVSRIRTEHFPLTLESARPSHTSQYLCASSESAGVTEAFFGQGTRLTVV.

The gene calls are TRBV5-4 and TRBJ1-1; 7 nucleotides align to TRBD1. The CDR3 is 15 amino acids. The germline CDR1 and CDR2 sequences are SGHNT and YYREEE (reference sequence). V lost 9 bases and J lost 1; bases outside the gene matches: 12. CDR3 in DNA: TGTGCCACCACACTGGTGGGACAGCCGAACACTGAAGCTTTCTTT. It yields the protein CATTLVGQPNTEAFF. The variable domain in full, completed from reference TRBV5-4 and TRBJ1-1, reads ETGVTQSPTHLIKTRGQQVTLRCSSQSGHNTVSWYQQALGQGPQFIFQYYREEENGRGNFPPRFSGLQFPNYSSELNVNALELDDSALYLCATTLVGQPNTEAFFGQGTRLTVV.

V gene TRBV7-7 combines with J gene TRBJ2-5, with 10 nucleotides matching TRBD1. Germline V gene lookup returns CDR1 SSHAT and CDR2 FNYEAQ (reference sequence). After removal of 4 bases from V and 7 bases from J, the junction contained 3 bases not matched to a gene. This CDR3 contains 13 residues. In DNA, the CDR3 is TGTGCCAGCAGCTCGGACAGGGGGGGGACCCAGTACTTC. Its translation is CASSSDRGGTQYF.

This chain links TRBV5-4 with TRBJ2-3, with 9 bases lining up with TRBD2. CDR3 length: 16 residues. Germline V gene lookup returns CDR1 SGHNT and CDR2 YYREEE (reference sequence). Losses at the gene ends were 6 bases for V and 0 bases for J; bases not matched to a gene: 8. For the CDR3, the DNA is TGTGCCAGCACCCGGGGGCGGGGGGGCAGCACAGATACGCAGTATTTT. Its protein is CASTRGRGGSTDTQYF.

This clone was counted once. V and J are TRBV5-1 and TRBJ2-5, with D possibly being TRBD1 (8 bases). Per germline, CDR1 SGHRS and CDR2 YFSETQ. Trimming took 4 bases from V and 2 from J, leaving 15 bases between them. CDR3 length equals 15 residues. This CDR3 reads CASSLQGGMQETQYF. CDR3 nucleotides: TGCGCCAGCAGCCTACAGGGGGGGATGCAAGAGACCCAGTACTTC.

The chain's CDR3 is CASSGQGTYEQYF. CDR3 nucleotide sequence: TGTGCCAGCTCAGGTCAGGGAACCTACGAGCAGTACTTC. V usage is TRBV18 and J usage is TRBJ2-7, with a weak D call TRBD1 (5 bases). V was clipped by 5 bases and J by 2 bases, with 10 bases between them. Per the germline V gene, CDR1 is KGHSH and CDR2 is LQKENI. CDR3 size: 13 residues.